These 10 T cell receptor beta chains share one sample of origin, sequenced in a study of T cell repertoires in cytomegalovirus infection. MiXCR was run by TCRdb on the reads, yielding one entry per CDR3 protein. The sample lists 450,000 to 600,000 distinct CDR3 sequences; roughly a third were seen once. The antigens these receptors bind are not known. This specimen consisted of cultured PBMCs, obtained from culture after CMV antigen stimulation. The source of these receptors is a human donor in good health (CMV status not recorded). Some clones in this sample may be carry-over from other donors' samples.

This chain joins TRBV6-2 or TRBV6-3 and TRBJ2-7; D ambiguous. V shed 2 bases and J shed 0 bases, with 8 bases lying between them. Looked up from germline, CDR1 is MNHEY and CDR2 is SVGEGT. The CDR3 is 14 amino acids. The CDR3 nucleotides read TGTGCCAGCAGTTACGGTGTCAGCTCCTACGAGCAGTACGTC. It is translated as CASSYGVSSYEQYV.

This clonotype was recorded a few times. The chain recombines TRBV7-2 with TRBJ2-7; maybe TRBD2 (5 bases). CDR3 length: 14 amino acids. Germline-derived CDR1 and CDR2 are SGHTA and FQGNSA. V was cut by 2 bases and J by 3 bases, with 11 bases left in between. The CDR3 DNA follows: TGTGCCAGCAGCTTACAAGGAGGAGGCTACGAGCAGTACTTC. Its protein is CASSLQGGGYEQYF.

This clonotype has just one count. The chain links TRBV11-1 to TRBJ1-1; weak D call: TRBD1 (5 bases). This CDR3 is 16 amino acids long. Trimming stripped 1 base from V and 1 base from J, with 13 bases between. Germline CDR1 is SGHAT and CDR2 is FQDESV (reference sequence). The DNA of the CDR3 is TGTGCCAGCAGCTTAGGTCGGGCAGGGTGGAACACTGAAGCTTTCTTT. It specifies CASSLGRAGWNTEAFF.

Note on this clonotype: This may be a read error, as it is one base from a much larger clone. This rearrangement joins TRBV7-8 to TRBJ2-1; 14 bases align to TRBD2. This CDR3 has 17 residues. J lost 7 bases, V lost 3 bases, and 8 bases had no gene match. Germline V gives CDR1 SGHVS, CDR2 FQNEAQ. The CDR3 DNA reads as TGTGCCAGCAGCTTGCCGGGACTAGCGGGAGTAGGGAATGAGCAGTTCTTC. Its translation is CASSLPGLAGVGNEQFF.

This clonotype turned up a few times. J is TRBJ1-1 and V is TRBV7-2, with D possibly being TRBD1 (5 bases). The CDR3 has 14 residues. V dropped 3 bases and J dropped 1 base, with 9 bases sitting between them. The germline CDR1 and CDR2 sequences are SGHTA and FQGNSA. In nucleotides, the CDR3 is TGTGCCAGCAGCTTCAGGACACCGAACACTGAAGCTTTCTTT. Amino acids: CASSFRTPNTEAFF. The complete variable domain, with remaining parts taken from reference TRBV7-2 and TRBJ1-1, reads GAGVSQSPSNKVTEKGKDVELRCDPISGHTALYWYRQSLGQGLEFLIYFQGNSAPDKSGLPSDRFSAERTGGSVSTLTIQRTQQEDSAVYLCASSFRTPNTEAFFGQGTRLTVV.

This clonotype appeared many times. This CDR3 is CASSYDKRANSPLHF. In DNA, the CDR3 is TGTGCCAGCAGCTATGACAAAAGGGCTAATTCACCCCTCCACTTT. This rearrangement joins TRBV7-2 to TRBJ1-6; D gene ambiguous. This CDR3 contains 15 residues. Germline V gene lookup returns CDR1 SGHTA and CDR2 FQGNSA. Trimming left V 4 bases short and J 6 bases short, with 13 bases between.

J is TRBJ2-1 and V is TRBV7-2; D may be TRBD2 (6 bases). V was cut by 4 bases and J by 8 bases, with 15 bases left in between. The CDR3 extends over 14 amino acids. From germline, CDR1 is SGHTA and CDR2 FQGNSA. CDR3 nucleotides: TGTGCCAGCAGCTCCCGGAATCGCGGGGATGAGCAGTTCTTC. It codes for CASSSRNRGDEQFF.

This clonotype was recorded a few times. This chain connects TRBV19 to TRBJ2-1; 7 bases map to TRBD1. With 6 bases clipped from V and 5 bases from J, the junction kept 7 bases outside the gene matches. CDR1 is LNHDA and CDR2 is SQIVND in the germline V gene (reference sequence). CDR3 length equals 14 residues. In nucleotides, the CDR3 is TGTGCCAGTAGGGCGGACAGGACCCACAATGAGCAGTTCTTC. Translated, it gives CASRADRTHNEQFF. The variable domain in full, with the rest retrieved from reference TRBV19 and TRBJ2-1, is DGGITQSPKYLFRKEGQNVTLSCEQNLNHDAMYWYRQDPGQGLRLIYYSQIVNDFQKGDIAEGYSVSREKKESFPLTVTSAQKNPTAFYLCASRADRTHNEQFFGPGTRLTVL.

Only a few counts were recorded for this clonotype. The V gene is TRBV7-8, the J gene TRBJ1-1; D remains ambiguous. Germline V CDR1 and CDR2: SGHVS, FQNEAQ. Trimming left V 0 bases short and J 2 bases short, with 7 bases between. CDR3 size: 14 residues. The CDR3 loop is CASSLAETNTEAFF. The CDR3 nucleotides are TGTGCCAGCAGCTTAGCAGAAACCAACACTGAAGCTTTCTTT.

This clonotype was counted only a few times. The V and J genes are TRBV14 and TRBJ1-2; D unclear. Germline loops: CDR1 SGHDN, CDR2 FVKESK. V was clipped by 1 base and J by 2 bases, with 14 bases between them. This CDR3 comprises 16 residues. The CDR3 spells CASSQGGVGWNYGYTF. As DNA, the CDR3 is TGTGCCAGCAGCCAAGGAGGAGTGGGGTGGAACTATGGCTACACCTTC.